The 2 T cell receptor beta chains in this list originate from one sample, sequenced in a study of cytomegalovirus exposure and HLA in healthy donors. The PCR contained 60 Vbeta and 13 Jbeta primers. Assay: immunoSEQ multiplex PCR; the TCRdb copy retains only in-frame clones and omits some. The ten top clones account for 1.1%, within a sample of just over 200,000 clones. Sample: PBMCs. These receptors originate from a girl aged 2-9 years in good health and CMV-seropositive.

CDR3 residues: CASSGWEGRETQYF. CDR3 bases: TGTGCCAGCAGCGGGTGGGAGGGCCGGGAGACCCAGTACTTC. The gene calls are TRBV9 and TRBJ2-5; 7 bases fit TRBD2. There are 14 residues in the CDR3. V trimming: 3 bases; J trimming: 5 bases; junction bases outside the gene matches: 7. The germline gives CDR1 SGDLS, CDR2 YYNGEE.

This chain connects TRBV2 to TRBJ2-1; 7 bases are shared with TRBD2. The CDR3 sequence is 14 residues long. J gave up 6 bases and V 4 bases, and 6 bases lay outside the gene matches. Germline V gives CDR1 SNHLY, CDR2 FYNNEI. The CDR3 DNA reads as TGTGCCAGCAGTGTAGGGCCGGGGGGCAATGAGCAGTTCTTC. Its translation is CASSVGPGGNEQFF.